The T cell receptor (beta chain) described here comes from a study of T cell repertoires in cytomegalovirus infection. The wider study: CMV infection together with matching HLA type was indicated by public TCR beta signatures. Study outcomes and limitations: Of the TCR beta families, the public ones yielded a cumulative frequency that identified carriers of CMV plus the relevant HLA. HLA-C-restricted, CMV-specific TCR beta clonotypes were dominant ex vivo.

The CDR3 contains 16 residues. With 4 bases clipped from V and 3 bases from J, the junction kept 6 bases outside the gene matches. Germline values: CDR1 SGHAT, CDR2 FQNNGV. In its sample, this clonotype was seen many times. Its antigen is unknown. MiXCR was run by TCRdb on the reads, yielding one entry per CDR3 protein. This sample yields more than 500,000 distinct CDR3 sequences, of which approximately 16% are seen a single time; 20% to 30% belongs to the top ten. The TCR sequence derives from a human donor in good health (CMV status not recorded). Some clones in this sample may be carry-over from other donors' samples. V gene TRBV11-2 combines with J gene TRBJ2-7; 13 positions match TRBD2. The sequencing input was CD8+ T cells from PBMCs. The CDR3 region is CASSSEWTSGGYEQYF. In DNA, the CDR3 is TGTGCCAGCAGCTCCGAATGGACTAGCGGGGGCTACGAGCAGTACTTC.